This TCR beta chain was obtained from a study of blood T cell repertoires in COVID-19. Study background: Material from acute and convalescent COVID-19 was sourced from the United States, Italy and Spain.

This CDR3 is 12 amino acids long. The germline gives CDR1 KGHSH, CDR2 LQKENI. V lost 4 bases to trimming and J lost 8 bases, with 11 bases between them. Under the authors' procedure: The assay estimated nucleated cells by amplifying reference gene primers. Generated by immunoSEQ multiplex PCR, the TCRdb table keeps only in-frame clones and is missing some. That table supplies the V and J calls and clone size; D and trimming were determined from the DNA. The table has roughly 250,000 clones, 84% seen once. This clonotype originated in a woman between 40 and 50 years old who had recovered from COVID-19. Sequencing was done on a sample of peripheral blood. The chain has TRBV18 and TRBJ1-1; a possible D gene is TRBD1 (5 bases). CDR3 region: CASSQTRTEAFF. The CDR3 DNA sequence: TGTGCCAGCTCACAAACCCGGACAGAAGCTTTCTTT.